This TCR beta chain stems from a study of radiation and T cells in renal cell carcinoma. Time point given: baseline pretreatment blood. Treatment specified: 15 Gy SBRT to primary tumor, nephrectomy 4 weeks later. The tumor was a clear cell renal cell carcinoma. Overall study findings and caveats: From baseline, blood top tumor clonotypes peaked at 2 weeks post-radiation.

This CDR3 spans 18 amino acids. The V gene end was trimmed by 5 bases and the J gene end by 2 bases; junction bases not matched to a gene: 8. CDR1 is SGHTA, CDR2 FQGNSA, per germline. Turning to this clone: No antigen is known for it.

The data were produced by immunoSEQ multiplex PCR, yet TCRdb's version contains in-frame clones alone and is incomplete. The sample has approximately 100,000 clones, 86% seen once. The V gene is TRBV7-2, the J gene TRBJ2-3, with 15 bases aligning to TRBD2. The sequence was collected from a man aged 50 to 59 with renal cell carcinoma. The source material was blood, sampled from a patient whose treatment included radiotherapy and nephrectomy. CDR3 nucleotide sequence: TGTGCCAGCAGCCTAGGACTAGCGGGGGGGTCTTCCACAGATACGCAGTATTTT. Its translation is CASSLGLAGGSSTDTQYF.